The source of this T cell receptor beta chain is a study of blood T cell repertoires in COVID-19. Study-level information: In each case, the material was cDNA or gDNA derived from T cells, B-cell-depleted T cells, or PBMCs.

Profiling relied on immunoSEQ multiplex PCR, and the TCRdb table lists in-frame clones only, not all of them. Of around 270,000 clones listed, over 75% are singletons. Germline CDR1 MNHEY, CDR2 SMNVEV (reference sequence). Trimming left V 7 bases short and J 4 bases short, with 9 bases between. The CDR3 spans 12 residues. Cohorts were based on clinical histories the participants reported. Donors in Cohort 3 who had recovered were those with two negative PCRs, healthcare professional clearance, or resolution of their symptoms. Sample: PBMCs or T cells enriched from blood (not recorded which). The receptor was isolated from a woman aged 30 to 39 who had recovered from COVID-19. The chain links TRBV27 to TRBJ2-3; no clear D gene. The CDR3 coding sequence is TGTGCCAGCATCCCTTCCCCAGATACGCAGTATTTT. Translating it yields CASIPSPDTQYF.